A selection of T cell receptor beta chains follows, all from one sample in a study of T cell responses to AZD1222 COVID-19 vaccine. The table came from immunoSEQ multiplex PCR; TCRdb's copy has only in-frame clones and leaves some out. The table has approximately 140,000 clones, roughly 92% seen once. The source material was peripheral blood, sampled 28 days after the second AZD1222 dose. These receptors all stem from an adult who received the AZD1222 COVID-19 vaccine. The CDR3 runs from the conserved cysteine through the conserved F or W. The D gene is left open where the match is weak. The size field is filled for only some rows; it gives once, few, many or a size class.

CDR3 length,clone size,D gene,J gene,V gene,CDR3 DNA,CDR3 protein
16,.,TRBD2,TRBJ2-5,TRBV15,TGTGCCACCAGCAGAAATAGCGGGAGCGGCCAAGAGACCCAGTACTTC,CATSRNSGSGQETQYF
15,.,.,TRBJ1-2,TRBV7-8,TGTGCCAGCAGCTTAGCGAAGAAGGGTGCCAATGGCTACACCTTC,CASSLAKKGANGYTF
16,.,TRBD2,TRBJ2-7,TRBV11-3,TGTGCCAGCAGCCCAGGTAGCGGGGAAAGCTCCTACGAGCAGTACTTC,CASSPGSGESSYEQYF
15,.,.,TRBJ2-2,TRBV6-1,TGTGCCAGCGGCTACGGTGGGGAGTCGACCGGGGAGCTGTTTTTT,CASGYGGESTGELFF
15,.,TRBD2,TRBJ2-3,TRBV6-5,TGTGCCAGCAGTTATAGGCGGGAGGGCACAGATACGCAGTATTTT,CASSYRREGTDTQYF
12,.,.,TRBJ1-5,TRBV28,TGTGCCGCTCAATCCCTTAGTCAGCCCCAGCATTTT,CAAQSLSQPQHF
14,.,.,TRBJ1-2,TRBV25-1,TGTGCCAGCAGTGAGGATAGACACGTCTATGGCTACACCTTC,CASSEDRHVYGYTF
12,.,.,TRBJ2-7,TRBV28,TGTGCCTTTGGGACATTCTCCTACGAGCAGTACTTC,CAFGTFSYEQYF
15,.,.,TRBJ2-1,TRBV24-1,TGTGCCGCCAAGACTCGGGACTTTCCCTACAATGAGCAGTTCTTC,CAAKTRDFPYNEQFF
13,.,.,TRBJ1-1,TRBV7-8,TGTGCCAGCAGCTTCGAGGGTCGCACTGAAGCTTTCTTT,CASSFEGRTEAFF
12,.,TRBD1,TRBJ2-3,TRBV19,TGTGCCAGTAGGCGACAGGGAGATACGCAGTATTTT,CASRRQGDTQYF
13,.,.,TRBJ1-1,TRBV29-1,TGCAGCGCTGGGGCTGGTCAGGTCACTGAAGCTTTCTTT,CSAGAGQVTEAFF
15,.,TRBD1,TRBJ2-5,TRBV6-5,TGTGCCAGCAGTACCTTGGGACAGGGGGGAGAGACCCAGTACTTC,CASSTLGQGGETQYF
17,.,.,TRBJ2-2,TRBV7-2,TGTGCCAGCAGCTTAGGTGGAGCCGGGGGCGGCACCGGGGAGCTGTTTTTT,CASSLGGAGGGTGELFF
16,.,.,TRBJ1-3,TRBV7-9,TGTGCCAGCAGCATGAGGACAGCTTCCTCTGGAAACACCATATATTTT,CASSMRTASSGNTIYF
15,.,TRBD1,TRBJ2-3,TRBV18,TGTGCCAGCTCACCACCGCTGACAGGGTCAGATACGCAGTATTTT,CASSPPLTGSDTQYF
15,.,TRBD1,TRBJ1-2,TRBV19,TGTGCCAGTAGTGTTACAGGGGCAACTTTCTATGGCTACACCTTC,CASSVTGATFYGYTF
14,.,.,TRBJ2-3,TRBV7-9,TGTGCCAGCAGCGGCAGAGAGGTGGCAGATACGCAGTATTTT,CASSGREVADTQYF
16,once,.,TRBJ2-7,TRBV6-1,TGTGCCAGCAGTGAACTGGAGGGCAGCCCCCTCTACGAGCAGTACTTC,CASSELEGSPLYEQYF
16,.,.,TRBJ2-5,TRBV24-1,TGTGCCACCAGTGAACCCCAGGGGCAGGATCGGGAGACCCAGTACTTC,CATSEPQGQDRETQYF
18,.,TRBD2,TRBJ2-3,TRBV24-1,TGTGCCACCAGTGAACCGGGACTAGCGGGAGGGCGGAGAGATACGCAGTATTTT,CATSEPGLAGGRRDTQYF
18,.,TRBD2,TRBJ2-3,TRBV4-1,TGCGCCAGCAGTGACCTAGCGGGAGGTAACCCTAGCACAGATACGCAGTATTTT,CASSDLAGGNPSTDTQYF
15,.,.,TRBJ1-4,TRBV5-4,TGTGCCAGCAGCTTAGGGGACGGCCTAAGTGAAAAACTGTTTTTT,CASSLGDGLSEKLFF
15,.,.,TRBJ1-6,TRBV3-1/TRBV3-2,TGTGCCAGCAGCTCCCGACCGAGAGATAATTCACCCCTCCACTTT,CASSSRPRDNSPLHF
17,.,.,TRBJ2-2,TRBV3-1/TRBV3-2,TGTGCCAGCAGCCCTCCCACATCTTCTGGGGGTTCCGGGGAGCTGTTTTTT,CASSPPTSSGGSGELFF
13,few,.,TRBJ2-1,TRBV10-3,TGTGCCATCAGTTCAGGAGCCTACAATGAGCAGTTCTTC,CAISSGAYNEQFF